This T cell receptor beta chain was profiled in a study of T-cell reconstitution after alpha-beta-depleted transplantation in children. Study conclusions and caveats: From surviving recipient T cells and thymic progenitors came the high day-60 TCRbeta diversity observed in some patients. One year post-transplant, T-cell counts and diversity were largely derived from T cells produced anew.

Germline-derived CDR1 and CDR2 are DFQATT and SNEGSKA (reference sequence). V was cut by 1 base and J by 1 base, with 18 bases left in between. The CDR3 contains 17 residues. The sample holds a few counts of this clonotype. The antigen remains unidentified. Unique molecular identifiers were used to barcode this TCRbeta library. In TCRdb, the PCR reads were re-called with MiXCR into one record per CDR3 protein. The sample shows 800,000 to 1,000,000 distinct CDR3 sequences, 25% to 35% of them seen only once. V gene TRBV20-1 combines with J gene TRBJ2-3; D is perhaps TRBD1 or TRBD2 (5 bases each). The specimen comprised PBMCs, mostly from graft donor cells, sampled 360 days after TCRalphabeta/CD19-depleted stem cell transplant. This clonotype was obtained from a boy less than two years old who had a stem cell transplant for SCID, so the T cells may come from the graft donor. The CDR3 is CSARARGWGWGTDTQYF. The CDR3 DNA follows: TGCAGTGCTAGAGCCCGAGGGTGGGGCTGGGGCACAGATACGCAGTATTTT.